A selection of T cell receptor beta chains follows, all from one sample in a study of beta chain features in type 1 diabetes. Generated by immunoSEQ multiplex PCR, the TCRdb table keeps only in-frame clones and is missing some. The data show 150,000 to 200,000 clones, around 9% seen once. The material sequenced was central memory CD4+ T cells from blood. These receptors came from a woman in her 30s with type 1 diabetes. The CDR3 runs from the conserved cysteine through the conserved F or W. Fields, in order: D gene, V gene, J gene, clone size, CDR3 protein, CDR3 DNA. A D gene is named only where the DNA matches it firmly. Not all rows give a size; the values are once, few, many and, for expanded clones, a class.

>NA|TRBV5-1|TRBJ1-2|NA
CASSPRQLNYGYTF
TGCGCCAGCAGCCCGAGACAGTTGAACTATGGCTACACCTTC
>TRBD1|TRBV19|TRBJ1-2|NA
CASSTTGQSYGYTF
TGTGCCAGTAGTACGACGGGACAGTCCTATGGCTACACCTTC
>NA|TRBV10-3|TRBJ2-2|NA
CAMKRTPFGGELFF
TGTGCCATGAAGCGGACCCCCTTTGGCGGGGAGCTGTTTTTT
>NA|TRBV2|TRBJ1-1|NA
CASSYSTEAFF
TGTGCCAGCAGCTACTCCACTGAAGCTTTCTTT
>NA|TRBV7-9|TRBJ2-1|NA
CASSSGTQIPMGEQFF
TGTGCCAGCAGCTCCGGGACACAAATTCCGATGGGTGAGCAGTTCTTC
>TRBD1|TRBV4-3|TRBJ1-5|NA
CASSQPRTGPNQPQHF
TGCGCCAGCAGCCAACCTCGGACAGGGCCCAATCAGCCCCAGCATTTT
>TRBD1|TRBV5-6|TRBJ1-5|few
CASSETGTNQPQHF
TGTGCCAGCAGCGAGACAGGGACAAATCAGCCCCAGCATTTT
>TRBD2|TRBV19|TRBJ2-5|few
CASSAQTSGRETQYF
TGTGCCAGTAGTGCCCAGACTAGCGGGAGAGAGACCCAGTACTTC
>TRBD1|TRBV28|TRBJ2-1|few
CASSLRPGQGEGNEQFF
TGTGCCAGCAGCCTACGACCGGGACAGGGGGAAGGCAATGAGCAGTTCTTC
>NA|TRBV7-9|TRBJ2-3|many
CASSLQGTSTDTQYF
TGTGCCAGCAGCTTACAGGGCACTAGCACAGATACGCAGTATTTT
>TRBD1|TRBV30|TRBJ2-7|NA
CAWSTGGFFYEQYF
TGTGCCTGGAGTACAGGGGGCTTCTTCTACGAGCAGTACTTC
>NA|TRBV15|TRBJ1-2|few
CATSRDETVKGGYTF
TGTGCCACCAGCAGAGATGAGACAGTCAAAGGAGGCTACACCTTC
>TRBD2|TRBV9|TRBJ2-1|few
CASSTLSHRGGGRREVGYNEQFF
TGTGCCAGCAGCACCCTGTCCCATCGGGGGGGCGGGAGAAGGGAGGTCGGGTACAATGAGCAGTTCTTC
>NA|TRBV28|TRBJ1-2|NA
CATSSGGYTF
TGTGCCACCTCCTCGGGTGGCTACACCTTC
>NA|TRBV7-9|TRBJ2-1|few
CASSLGRQNEQFF
TGTGCCAGCAGCTTAGGGCGGCAAAATGAGCAGTTCTTC
>NA|TRBV10-3|TRBJ1-2|many
CAISDEVGYTF
TGTGCCATCAGTGATGAGGTTGGCTACACCTTC